This TCR beta chain emerged from a study of T cell repertoires in cytomegalovirus infection. A single record per CDR3 protein comes from TCRdb applying MiXCR to the reads. The sample contains 450,000 to 600,000 distinct CDR3 sequences, 33% of which appear only once. Germline CDR1 reads SQVTM; CDR2 reads ANQGSEA. The CDR3 sequence is 14 residues long. V shed 6 bases and J 5 bases; nucleotides not matched to a gene: 7. On this clonotype: Its specificity is unknown.

This TCR came from a human donor in good health (CMV status not recorded). Some clones in this sample may be carry-over from other donors' samples. Here the sequenced sample was cultured PBMCs, taken from culture after CMV antigen stimulation. The chain carries TRBV29-1 and TRBJ2-1, with 10 bases lining up with TRBD2. The CDR3 region is CSVRGTSAHNEQFF. For the CDR3, the DNA is TGCAGCGTGCGCGGGACTAGCGCCCACAATGAGCAGTTCTTC.